This TCR beta chain stems from a study of human T cells and chemical hapten exposure. About the research overall: After 6 days, upper back 0.01% DPC patch tests were scored.

Time point given: patch test 2, 6 weeks after DPC sensitization. Noted treatment: therapeutic diphenylcyclopropenone sensitization with weekly scalp DPC. The library attached unique molecular identifiers to individual cDNA molecules. TCRdb reprocessed the RACE reads with MiXCR, giving one entry per CDR3 protein. Here the sample spans roughly 140,000 distinct CDR3 sequences, 10% to 15% being singletons. Study-wide results and limits: Donors' alopecia may make their immune response differ from healthy people's.

CDR3 size: 13 residues. V dropped 5 bases and J dropped 5 bases, with 9 bases sitting between them. CDR1 and CDR2 (germline): SGHTA, FQGTGA. There are a few counts of this clonotype. What it binds is not known. This TCR came from a woman aged 50 to 60 with alopecia areata. Some clones in this sample may be carry-over from other donors' samples. Specimen: whole blood, collected in connection with sensitization to the hapten diphenylcyclopropenone (DPC). The chain links TRBV7-3 to TRBJ1-4; D is uncertain. The CDR3 DNA reads TGTGCCAGCAGCCGGGTCCCCAATGAAAAACTGTTTTTT. This encodes CASSRVPNEKLFF.